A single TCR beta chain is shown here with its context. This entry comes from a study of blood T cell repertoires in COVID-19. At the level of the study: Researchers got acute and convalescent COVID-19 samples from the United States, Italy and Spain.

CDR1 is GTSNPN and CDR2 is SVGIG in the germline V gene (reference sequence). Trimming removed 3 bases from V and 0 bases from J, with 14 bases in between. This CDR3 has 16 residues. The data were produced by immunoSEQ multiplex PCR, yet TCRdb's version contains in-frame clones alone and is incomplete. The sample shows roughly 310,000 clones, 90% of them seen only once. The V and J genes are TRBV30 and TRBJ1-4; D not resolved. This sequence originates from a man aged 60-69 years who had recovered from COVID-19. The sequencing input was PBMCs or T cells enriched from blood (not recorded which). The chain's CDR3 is CAWSEMRVATNEKLFF. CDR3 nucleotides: TGTGCCTGGAGCGAGATGAGGGTAGCAACTAATGAAAAACTGTTTTTT.